These T cell receptor beta chains were read from a single sample in a study of blood T cell repertoires in COVID-19. Produced via immunoSEQ multiplex PCR; TCRdb's table is partial and in-frame only. The sample carries about 190,000 clones, roughly 82% recorded once. The sequenced material came from PBMCs or T cells enriched from blood (not recorded which). Receptors were obtained from a woman between 55 and 75 years old with acute COVID-19. The CDR3 runs from the conserved cysteine through the conserved F or W. D genes are given only for firm matches. Size values are once, few and many counts, or a class for expanded clones, and some rows have none.

D gene: TRBD1
J gene: TRBJ2-5
clone size: many
V gene: TRBV29-1
CDR3 DNA: TGCAGCGTCTTACAGGGGAGAGGGTACCAAGAGACCCAGTACTTC
CDR3 protein: CSVLQGRGYQETQYF

D gene: TRBD2
J gene: TRBJ2-1
clone size: .
V gene: TRBV5-4
CDR3 DNA: TGTGCCAGCAGGCAAAGCGGGGGGTTTTCCTACAATGAGCAGTTCTTC
CDR3 protein: CASRQSGGFSYNEQFF

D gene: TRBD2
J gene: TRBJ2-1
clone size: .
V gene: TRBV6-2/TRBV6-3
CDR3 DNA: TGTGCCAGCAGTTACTCGGGTAGCGGGAGGTTGCAGTTCTTC
CDR3 protein: CASSYSGSGRLQFF

D gene: .
J gene: TRBJ1-1
clone size: .
V gene: TRBV7-9
CDR3 DNA: TGTGCCAGCAGCTTAGCTGAGGGAAGACCTGAAGCTTTCTTT
CDR3 protein: CASSLAEGRPEAFF

D gene: TRBD2
J gene: TRBJ2-7
clone size: .
V gene: TRBV6-1
CDR3 DNA: TGTGCCAGCAGTGACGGACCGGGACTAGCGGGAGGGCGGGCGGACTACGAGCAGTACTTC
CDR3 protein: CASSDGPGLAGGRADYEQYF

D gene: TRBD2
J gene: TRBJ2-1
clone size: .
V gene: TRBV7-2
CDR3 DNA: TGTGCCAGCAGCTTAAGGGGTGGCGGGAGGGCCAGTGAGCAGTTCTTC
CDR3 protein: CASSLRGGGRASEQFF

D gene: TRBD2
J gene: TRBJ2-2
clone size: .
V gene: TRBV5-4
CDR3 DNA: TGTGCCAGCAGCCGATTACTAGCGGGAGGGCCAAGTCGCGGGGAGCTGTTTTTT
CDR3 protein: CASSRLLAGGPSRGELFF

D gene: .
J gene: TRBJ1-3
clone size: .
V gene: TRBV6-5
CDR3 DNA: TGTGCCAGCAGGGGGACCGGGGGCTCTGGAAACACCATATATTTT
CDR3 protein: CASRGTGGSGNTIYF

D gene: TRBD1
J gene: TRBJ1-2
clone size: .
V gene: TRBV11-2
CDR3 DNA: TGTGCCAGCAGATACTTGACAGGGACCGGCTACACCTTC
CDR3 protein: CASRYLTGTGYTF

D gene: TRBD2
J gene: TRBJ2-3
clone size: .
V gene: TRBV7-6
CDR3 DNA: TGTGCCAGCAGCTTATACGGGAGGAGGGACACAGATACGCAGTATTTT
CDR3 protein: CASSLYGRRDTDTQYF